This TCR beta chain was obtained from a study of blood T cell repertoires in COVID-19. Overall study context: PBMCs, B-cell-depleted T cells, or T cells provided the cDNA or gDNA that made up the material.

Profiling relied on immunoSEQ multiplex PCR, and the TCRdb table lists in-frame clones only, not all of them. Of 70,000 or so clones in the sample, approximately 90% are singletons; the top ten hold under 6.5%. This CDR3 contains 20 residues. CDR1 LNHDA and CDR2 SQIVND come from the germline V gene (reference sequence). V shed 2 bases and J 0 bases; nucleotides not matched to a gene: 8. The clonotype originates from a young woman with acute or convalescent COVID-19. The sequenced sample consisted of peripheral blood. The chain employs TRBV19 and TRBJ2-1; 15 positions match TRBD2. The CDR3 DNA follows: TGTGCCAGTAGTATACGGACTAGCGGGAGGGGAAGAAGCTCCTACAATGAGCAGTTCTTC. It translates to CASSIRTSGRGRSSYNEQFF.